This is a list of T cell receptor beta chains from one sample in a study of patients and donors after allogeneic stem cell transplantation. In TCRdb, the RT-PCR reads were re-called with MiXCR into one record per CDR3 protein. The repertoire holds under 170,000 distinct CDR3 sequences, with about a third as singletons. Sequenced sample: blood, either unsorted or a sorted T cell fraction (not recorded which). These TCRs come from a human donor who was either an allogeneic HSCT recipient or a stem cell or donor lymphocyte infusion donor (not recorded which). It is not recorded whose cells these are; they may come from a transplant donor. Each CDR3 is given without its conserved first and last residue. For some rows the clone size is stated as once, few or many, or as a class when expanded; others skip it.

V gene	clone size	CDR3 length	CDR3 protein
TRBV12-3/TRBV12-4	.	11	ASSLKGTYEQY
TRBV12-3/TRBV12-4	.	11	ASSLGGVAEAF
TRBV6-5	.	11	ASRITSANEQF
TRBV7-2	.	10	ASSSKDSPLH
TRBV10-3	.	11	AIRAGSSYEQY
TRBV5-1	.	16	ASSSGTSGGASKNIQY
TRBV12-3/TRBV12-4	.	10	ASTPGVAEAF
TRBV25-1	few	14	ASSDVAGGRQETQY
TRBV28	few	12	ASSLSGQGYKQF
TRBV12-3/TRBV12-4	.	13	ASTPDPVMNTEAF
TRBV14	few	11	ASRTPAGNTIY
TRBV6-2/TRBV6-3	.	11	ASSFLAEETQY
TRBV5-1	few	13	ASSLENYGANVLT
TRBV10-3	.	10	AIRGTDRTQY
TRBV6-1	few	10	ASSDGGTEAF